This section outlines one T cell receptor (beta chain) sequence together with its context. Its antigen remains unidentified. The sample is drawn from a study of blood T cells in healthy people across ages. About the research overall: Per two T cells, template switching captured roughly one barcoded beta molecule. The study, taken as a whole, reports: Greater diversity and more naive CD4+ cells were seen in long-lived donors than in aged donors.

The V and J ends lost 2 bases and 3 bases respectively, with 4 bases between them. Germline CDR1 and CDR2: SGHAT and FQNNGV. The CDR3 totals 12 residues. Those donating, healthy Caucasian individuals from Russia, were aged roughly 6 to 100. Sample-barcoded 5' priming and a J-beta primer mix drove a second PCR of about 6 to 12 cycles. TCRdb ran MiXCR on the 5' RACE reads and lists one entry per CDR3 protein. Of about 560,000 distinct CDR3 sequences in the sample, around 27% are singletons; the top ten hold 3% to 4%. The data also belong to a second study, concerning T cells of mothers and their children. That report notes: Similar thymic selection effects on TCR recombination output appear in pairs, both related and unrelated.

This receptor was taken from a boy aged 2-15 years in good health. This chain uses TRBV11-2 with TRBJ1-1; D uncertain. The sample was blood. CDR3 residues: CASSLFDTEAFF. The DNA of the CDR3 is TGTGCCAGCAGCTTATTTGACACTGAAGCTTTCTTT. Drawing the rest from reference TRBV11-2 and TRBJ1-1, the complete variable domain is EAGVAQSPRYKIIEKRQSVAFWCNPISGHATLYWYQQILGQGPKLLIQFQNNGVVDDSQLPKDRFSAERLKGVDSTLKIQPAKLEDSAVYLCASSLFDTEAFFGQGTRLTVV.